The 15 T cell receptor beta chains given below trace back to one sample, sequenced in a study of shared clonotypes between healthy human individuals. The data were produced by immunoSEQ multiplex PCR, yet TCRdb's version contains in-frame clones alone and is incomplete. Among hundreds of thousands of clones listed, 75% to 85% were seen once. Sequenced: PBMCs. These receptors came from a woman aged 35 to 49 in good health. Some clones in this sample may be carry-over from other donors' samples.

V usage is TRBV29-1 and J usage is TRBJ1-2, with D perhaps TRBD1 (6 bases). This CDR3 is built from 13 residues. V was cut by 3 bases and J by 1 base, with 9 bases left in between. CDR1 is SQVTM and CDR2 is ANQGSEA in the germline V gene. The chain's CDR3 is CSVDRDINYGYTF. In nucleotides, the CDR3 is TGCAGCGTTGACAGGGACATTAACTATGGCTACACCTTC.

The chain links TRBV6-1 to TRBJ1-4; D is possibly TRBD1 (6 bases). The CDR3 runs 13 residues. The germline V and J ends were trimmed by 10 bases and 6 bases, with 15 bases remaining between them. Germline CDR1 MNHNS, CDR2 SASEGT. For the CDR3, the DNA is TGTGCCACCGAATGGGGGGGGCATGAAAAACTGTTTTTT. Its protein is CATEWGGHEKLFF.

The genes are TRBV2 and TRBJ2-7; no clear D. The CDR3 runs 15 residues. CDR1 and CDR2 (germline): SNHLY, FYNNEI. V lost 1 base, J lost 0 bases, and 10 bases lay in between. The CDR3 protein is CASSEGVASSYEQYF. In DNA form, the CDR3 reads TGTGCCAGCAGTGAAGGGGTCGCTAGCTCCTACGAGCAGTACTTC. Full variable domain (remainder filled in from reference TRBV2 and TRBJ2-7): EPEVTQTPSHQVTQMGQEVILRCVPISNHLYFYWYRQILGQKVEFLVSFYNNEISEKSEIFDDQFSVERPDGSNFTLKIRSTKLEDSAMYFCASSEGVASSYEQYFGPGTRLTVT.

This clone showed up just once. The chain links TRBV4-1 to TRBJ1-1, with TRBD1 matching 8 bases. CDR3 size: 15 residues. Germline V gene data show CDR1 as MGHRA and CDR2 as YSYEKL. The trim removed 5 bases at V and 0 bases at J, leaving 5 bases unmatched. CDR3 coding DNA: TGCGCCAGCAGCGCCGGACAGGGCCTGAACACTGAAGCTTTCTTT. Translated, it gives CASSAGQGLNTEAFF.

This clone was seen a few times. The V and J genes are TRBV7-3 and TRBJ2-1, with TRBD2 identical over 8 bases. Per the germline V gene, CDR1 is SGHTA and CDR2 is FQGTGA. This CDR3 contains 14 residues. Trimming removed 2 bases from V and 7 bases from J; junction bases left unmatched: 4. The CDR3 loop reads CASSLSGGVNEQFF. The CDR3 DNA sequence: TGTGCCAGCAGCTTATCCGGGGGGGTAAATGAGCAGTTCTTC.

This clone has a count of ten or more. This rearrangement joins TRBV7-2 to TRBJ2-1; TRBD2 is a possible D gene (5 bases). Germline CDR1 reads SGHTA; CDR2 reads FQGNSA. The CDR3 runs 12 residues. V lost 5 bases, J lost 10 bases, and 12 bases lay in between. The CDR3 is CASSPTPGEQFF. DNA of the CDR3: TGTGCCAGCAGCCCCACCCCGGGGGAGCAGTTCTTC.

This chain connects TRBV5-8 to TRBJ1-2; TRBD1 agrees at 7 bases. The germline CDR1 and CDR2 sequences are SGHTS and YDEGEE. The CDR3 runs to 15 residues. V trimming: 2 bases; J trimming: 2 bases; junction bases outside the gene matches: 6. Here the CDR3 reads CASSFGAGGNYGYTF. The CDR3, as DNA: TGTGCCAGCAGCTTCGGGGCAGGGGGAAACTATGGCTACACCTTC.

The CDR3 loop is CASSLERPTDTQYF. CDR3 nucleotides: TGTGCCAGCAGTTTGGAGCGTCCCACAGATACGCAGTATTTT. The rearrangement links TRBV28 to TRBJ2-3, with no clear D. Germline-derived CDR1 and CDR2 are MDHEN and SYDVKM. The CDR3 extends over 14 amino acids. With 3 bases removed from V and 2 bases from J, the gap between germline ends came to 9 bases.

This chain joins TRBV2 and TRBJ1-1; 8 bases are shared with TRBD1. The CDR3 totals 15 residues. V gave up 7 bases and J gave up 0 bases; unmatched junction bases: 7. Germline loops: CDR1 SNHLY, CDR2 FYNNEI. The CDR3: CASIPGGGVNTEAFF. The DNA of the CDR3 is TGTGCCAGCATACCAGGGGGCGGGGTGAACACTGAAGCTTTCTTT.

The chain combines TRBV4-2 with TRBJ2-1; 10 bases fit TRBD1. CDR3 length: 18 amino acids. J gave up 7 bases and V 0 bases, and 12 bases lay outside the gene matches. CDR1 LGHNA and CDR2 YNFKEQ come from the germline V gene. CDR3: CASSQESPGTGVRNEQFF. The DNA for the CDR3 is TGTGCCAGCAGCCAAGAAAGCCCCGGGACAGGGGTCCGGAATGAGCAGTTCTTC.

This chain links TRBV7-8 with TRBJ2-2; D tentatively reads TRBD1 or TRBD2 (5 bases each). CDR3 length: 15 residues. The germline gives CDR1 SGHVS, CDR2 FQNEAQ. The ends were cut back, 5 bases at V and 7 bases at J, with 17 bases in the middle. The CDR3 reads CASSPPGTVIGELFF. CDR3 sequence (DNA): TGTGCCAGCAGCCCGCCCGGGACGGTTATCGGGGAGCTGTTTTTT. The variable domain in full, with the rest retrieved from reference TRBV7-8 and TRBJ2-2, is GAGVSQSPRYKVAKRGQDVALRCDPISGHVSLFWYQQALGQGPEFLTYFQNEAQLDKSGLPSDRFFAERPEGSVSTLKIQRTQQEDSAVYLCASSPPGTVIGELFFGEGSRLTVL.

By share, this clone counts as medium-sized. The chain is built from TRBV28 and TRBJ1-3, with D perhaps TRBD1 (6 bases). V lost 7 bases to trimming and J lost 4 bases, with 11 bases between them. This CDR3 is 13 amino acids long. Germline V CDR1 and CDR2: MDHEN, SYDVKM. CDR3 residues: CASIGTSGNTIYF. CDR3 in DNA: TGTGCCAGCATCGGGACATCAGGAAACACCATATATTTT.

V is TRBV6-1 and J is TRBJ2-7; D is undetermined. V dropped 0 bases and J dropped 7 bases, with 7 bases sitting between them. The CDR3 runs 12 residues. The germline V gene encodes CDR1 MNHNS and CDR2 SASEGT. The CDR3 protein is CASSEAIWEQYF. The CDR3, as DNA: TGTGCCAGCAGTGAAGCTATTTGGGAGCAGTACTTC.

The chain combines TRBV20-1 with TRBJ2-1; D gene unclear. This CDR3 spans 11 amino acids. Germline CDR1 DFQATT, CDR2 SNEGSKA (reference sequence). V lost 3 bases to trimming and J lost 12 bases, with 12 bases between them. CDR3 nucleotides: TGCAGTGCTAGCGGCTTCTGGTGGCAGTTCTTC. This translates into CSASGFWWQFF.

As concerns this clone: A clone one base away is much larger, so this may be a read error. This chain joins TRBV7-6 and TRBJ2-3; the match to TRBD2 covers 10 bases. The CDR3 consists of 15 residues. J gave up 0 bases and V 5 bases, and 2 bases lay outside the gene matches. Germline loops: CDR1 SGHVS, CDR2 FNYEAQ. The CDR3 here is CASSQTSGSTDTQYF. CDR3 coding DNA: TGTGCCAGCAGCCAGACTAGCGGGAGCACAGATACGCAGTATTTT.